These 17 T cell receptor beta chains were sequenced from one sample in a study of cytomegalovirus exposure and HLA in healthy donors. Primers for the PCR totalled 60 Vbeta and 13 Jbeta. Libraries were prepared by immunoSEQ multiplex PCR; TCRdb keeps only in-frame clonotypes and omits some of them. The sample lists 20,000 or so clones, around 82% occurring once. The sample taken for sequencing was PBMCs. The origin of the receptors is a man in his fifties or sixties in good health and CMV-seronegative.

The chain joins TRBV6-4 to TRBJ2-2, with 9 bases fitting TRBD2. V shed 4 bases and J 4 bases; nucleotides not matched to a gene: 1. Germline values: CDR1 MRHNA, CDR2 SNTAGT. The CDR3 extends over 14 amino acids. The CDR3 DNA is TGTGCCAGCAGTGCGGGACTAGCCACCGGGGAGCTGTTTTTT. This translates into CASSAGLATGELFF.

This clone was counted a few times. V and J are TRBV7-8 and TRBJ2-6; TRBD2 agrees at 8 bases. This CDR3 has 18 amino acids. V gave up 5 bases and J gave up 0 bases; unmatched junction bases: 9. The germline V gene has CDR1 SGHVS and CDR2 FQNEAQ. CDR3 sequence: CASSPSGRAISGANVLTF. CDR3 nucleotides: TGTGCCAGCAGCCCTTCCGGGAGGGCCATCTCTGGGGCCAACGTCCTGACTTTC.

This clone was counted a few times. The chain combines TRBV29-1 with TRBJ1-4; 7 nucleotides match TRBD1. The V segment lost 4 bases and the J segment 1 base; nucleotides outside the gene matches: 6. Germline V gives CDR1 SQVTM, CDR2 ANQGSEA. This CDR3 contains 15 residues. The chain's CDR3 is CSVVEGARTNEKLFF. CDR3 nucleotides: TGCAGCGTTGTTGAGGGGGCGCGAACTAATGAAAAACTGTTTTTT.

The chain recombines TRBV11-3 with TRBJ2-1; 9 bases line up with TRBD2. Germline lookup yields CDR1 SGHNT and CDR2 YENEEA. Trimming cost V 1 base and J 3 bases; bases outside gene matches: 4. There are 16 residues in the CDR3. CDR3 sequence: CASSLGGRGFYNEQFF. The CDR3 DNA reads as TGTGCCAGCAGCTTAGGCGGGAGGGGGTTCTACAATGAGCAGTTCTTC.

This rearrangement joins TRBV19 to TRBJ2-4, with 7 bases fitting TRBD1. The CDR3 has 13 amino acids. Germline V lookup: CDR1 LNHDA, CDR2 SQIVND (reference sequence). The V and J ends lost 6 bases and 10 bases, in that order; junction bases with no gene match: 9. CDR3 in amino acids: CASRRGPEVIQYF. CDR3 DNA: TGTGCCAGTAGGAGGGGGCCCGAGGTTATTCAGTACTTC.

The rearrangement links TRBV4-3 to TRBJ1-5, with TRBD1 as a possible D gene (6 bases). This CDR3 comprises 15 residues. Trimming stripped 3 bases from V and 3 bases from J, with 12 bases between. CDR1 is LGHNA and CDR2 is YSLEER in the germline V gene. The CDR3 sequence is CASSHSGDINQPQHF. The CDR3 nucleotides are TGCGCCAGCAGCCATTCCGGGGACATCAATCAGCCCCAGCATTTT.

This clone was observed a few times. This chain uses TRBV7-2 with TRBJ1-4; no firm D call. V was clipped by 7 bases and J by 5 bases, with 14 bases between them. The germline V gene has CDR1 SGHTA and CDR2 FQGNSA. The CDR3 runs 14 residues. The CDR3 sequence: CASTLSGWNEKLFF. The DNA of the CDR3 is TGTGCCAGCACCCTCTCGGGGTGGAATGAAAAACTGTTTTTT.

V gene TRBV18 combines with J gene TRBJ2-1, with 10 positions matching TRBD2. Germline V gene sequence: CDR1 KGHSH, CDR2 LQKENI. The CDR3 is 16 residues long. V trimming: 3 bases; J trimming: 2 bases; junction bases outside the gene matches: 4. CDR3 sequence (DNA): TGTGCCAGCTCACCCTACAGCGGGGGGGCCTACAATGAGCAGTTCTTC. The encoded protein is CASSPYSGGAYNEQFF.

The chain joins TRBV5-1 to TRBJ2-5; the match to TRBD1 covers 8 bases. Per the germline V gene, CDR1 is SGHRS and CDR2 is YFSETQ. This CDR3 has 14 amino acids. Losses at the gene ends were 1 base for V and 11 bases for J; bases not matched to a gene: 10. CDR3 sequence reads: CASSLQGQGREQYF. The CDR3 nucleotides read TGCGCCAGCAGCTTGCAAGGACAGGGCCGAGAGCAGTACTTC.

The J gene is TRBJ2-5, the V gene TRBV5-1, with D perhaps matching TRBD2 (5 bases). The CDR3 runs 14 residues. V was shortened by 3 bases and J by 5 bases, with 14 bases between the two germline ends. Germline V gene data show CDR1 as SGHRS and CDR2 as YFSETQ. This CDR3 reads CASSSAGPVETQYF. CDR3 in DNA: TGCGCCAGCAGCTCCGCGGGTCCGGTGGAGACCCAGTACTTC.

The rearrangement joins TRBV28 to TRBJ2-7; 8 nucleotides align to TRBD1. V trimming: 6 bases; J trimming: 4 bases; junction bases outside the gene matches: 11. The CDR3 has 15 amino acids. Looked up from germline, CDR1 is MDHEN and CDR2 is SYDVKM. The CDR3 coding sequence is TGTGCCAGCAGGCCAACCGGGACAGGTTCTTACGAGCAGTACTTC. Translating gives CASRPTGTGSYEQYF.

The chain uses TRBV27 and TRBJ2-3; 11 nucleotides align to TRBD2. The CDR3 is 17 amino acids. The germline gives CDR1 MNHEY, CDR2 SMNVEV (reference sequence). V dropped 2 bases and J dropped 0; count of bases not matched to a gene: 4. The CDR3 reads CASSLHSGGASTDTQYF. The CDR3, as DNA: TGTGCCAGCAGTTTACATAGCGGGGGGGCTAGCACAGATACGCAGTATTTT.

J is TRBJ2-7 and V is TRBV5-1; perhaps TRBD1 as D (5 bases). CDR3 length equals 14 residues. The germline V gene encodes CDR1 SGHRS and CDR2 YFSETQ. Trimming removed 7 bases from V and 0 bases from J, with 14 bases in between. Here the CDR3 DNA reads TGCGCCAGCCCGCGGACAACCGACTCCTACGAGCAGTACTTC. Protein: CASPRTTDSYEQYF.

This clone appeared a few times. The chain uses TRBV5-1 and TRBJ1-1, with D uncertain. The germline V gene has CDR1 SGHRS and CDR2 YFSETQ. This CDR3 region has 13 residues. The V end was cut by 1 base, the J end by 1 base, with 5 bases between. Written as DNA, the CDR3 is TGCGCCAGCAGCTTGTGGAGGAACACTGAAGCTTTCTTT. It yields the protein CASSLWRNTEAFF.

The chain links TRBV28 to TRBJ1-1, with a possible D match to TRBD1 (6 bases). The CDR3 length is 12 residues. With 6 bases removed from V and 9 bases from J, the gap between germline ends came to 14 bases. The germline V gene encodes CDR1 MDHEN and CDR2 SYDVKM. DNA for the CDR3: TGTGCCAGCAGACGAACAGGGCCTAAAGCTTTCTTT. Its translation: CASRRTGPKAFF.

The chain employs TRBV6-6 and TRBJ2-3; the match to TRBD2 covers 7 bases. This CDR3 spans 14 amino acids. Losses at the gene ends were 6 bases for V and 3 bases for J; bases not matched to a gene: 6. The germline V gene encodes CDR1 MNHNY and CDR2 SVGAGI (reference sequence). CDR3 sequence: CASRTQGGTDTQYF. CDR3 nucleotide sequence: TGTGCCAGCAGGACGCAGGGAGGGACAGATACGCAGTATTTT.

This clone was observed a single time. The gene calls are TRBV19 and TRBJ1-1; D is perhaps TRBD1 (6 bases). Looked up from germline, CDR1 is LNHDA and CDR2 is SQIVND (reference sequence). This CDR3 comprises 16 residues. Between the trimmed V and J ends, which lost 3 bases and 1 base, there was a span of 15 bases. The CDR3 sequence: CASSILPRGRNTEAFF. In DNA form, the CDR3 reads TGTGCCAGTAGTATTCTGCCCAGGGGAAGGAACACTGAAGCTTTCTTT.